The T cell receptor (beta chain) described here comes from a study of blood T cell repertoires in COVID-19. How the authors handled the data: The assay estimated nucleated cells by amplifying reference gene primers. Assay used: immunoSEQ multiplex PCR; TCRdb lists only in-frame clones, some missing. The V and J calls and clone size were taken over from that table, and D and trimming were inferred from the DNA. The table shows roughly 12,000 clones, with over 75% occurring only once. Germline V gene lookup returns CDR1 MNHEY and CDR2 SMNVEV (reference sequence). After removal of 5 bases from V and 2 bases from J, the junction contained 6 bases not matched to a gene. The CDR3 sequence is 14 residues long.

The gene calls are TRBV27 and TRBJ2-7; the match to TRBD1 covers 7 bases. Sequencing was carried out using peripheral blood. The clonotype was recovered from a man of 80 years or more with acute or convalescent COVID-19. CDR3 nucleotides: TGTGCCAGCAGTATCCGGGACAGTGCCTACGAGCAGTACTTC. As protein: CASSIRDSAYEQYF.